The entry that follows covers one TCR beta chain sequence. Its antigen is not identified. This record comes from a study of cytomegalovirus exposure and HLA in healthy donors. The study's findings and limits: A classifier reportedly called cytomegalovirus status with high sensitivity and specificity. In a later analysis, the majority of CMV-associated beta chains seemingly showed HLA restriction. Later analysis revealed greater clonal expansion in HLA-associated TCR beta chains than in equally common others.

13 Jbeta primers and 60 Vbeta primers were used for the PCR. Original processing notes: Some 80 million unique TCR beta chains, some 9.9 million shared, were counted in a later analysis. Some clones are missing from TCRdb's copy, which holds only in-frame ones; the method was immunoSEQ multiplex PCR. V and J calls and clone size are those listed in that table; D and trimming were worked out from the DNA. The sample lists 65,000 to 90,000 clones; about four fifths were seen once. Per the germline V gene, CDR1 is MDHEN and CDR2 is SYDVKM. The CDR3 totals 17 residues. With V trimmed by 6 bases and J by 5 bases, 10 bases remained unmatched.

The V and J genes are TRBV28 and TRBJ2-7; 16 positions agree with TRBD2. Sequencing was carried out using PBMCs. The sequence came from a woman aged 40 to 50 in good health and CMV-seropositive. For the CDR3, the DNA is TGTGCCAGCAGGTCCCCGGGACTAGCGGGGGGGCCTCACGAGCAGTACTTC. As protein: CASRSPGLAGGPHEQYF.